What follows are 24 T cell receptor beta chains derived from one specimen sequenced in a study of blood T cell repertoires in COVID-19. Profiled with immunoSEQ multiplex PCR; TCRdb holds only in-frame clones, not every one. The data contain about 50,000 clones, around 80% of them singletons. Sequences were obtained from peripheral blood. The source is a man in his 70s with acute or convalescent COVID-19.

The chain uses TRBV5-6 and TRBJ2-1; perhaps TRBD1 as D (6 bases). The CDR3 consists of 16 residues. Germline V CDR1 and CDR2: SGHDT, YYEEEE. V was pared by 0 bases and J by 6 bases, with 16 bases between. CDR3 sequence reads: CASSLVTSLGANEQFF. The CDR3 DNA is TGTGCCAGCAGCTTGGTGACGTCACTGGGGGCCAATGAGCAGTTCTTC.

The genes are TRBV6-5 and TRBJ2-7; D is possibly TRBD1 (5 bases). The CDR3 extends over 16 amino acids. Germline V CDR1 and CDR2: MNHEY, SVGAGI. The germline V and J ends were trimmed by 2 bases and 4 bases, with 18 bases remaining between them. The chain's CDR3 is CASSYRLGRFEYEQYF. The DNA of the CDR3 is TGTGCCAGCAGTTACAGGTTGGGGCGGTTCGAATACGAGCAGTACTTC.

The rearrangement joins TRBV9 to TRBJ2-5, with TRBD1 matching over 9 bases. V lost 4 bases to trimming and J lost 4 bases; unmatched junction nucleotides: 11. The length of the CDR3 is 16 residues. Germline loops: CDR1 SGDLS, CDR2 YYNGEE. CDR3 DNA sequence: TGTGCCAGCAGCCAAGGGGGACAGGGCGCGGGAGAGACCCAGTACTTC. Translated, it gives CASSQGGQGAGETQYF.

This chain links TRBV25-1 with TRBJ1-2, with 8 bases lining up with TRBD1. Trimming at V came to 2 bases and at J to 6 bases, leaving 11 bases not matched to a gene. The CDR3 runs 16 residues. Germline V gives CDR1 MGHDK, CDR2 SYGVNS. The CDR3 region is CASSEGIGAGGHGYTF. DNA of the CDR3: TGTGCCAGCAGTGAAGGCATAGGGGCAGGGGGCCATGGCTACACCTTC.

This clone was seen only a few times. The chain combines TRBV2 with TRBJ2-1; TRBD1 matches 8 bases. CDR1 SNHLY and CDR2 FYNNEI come from the germline V gene. V was pared by 6 bases and J by 8 bases, with 6 bases of the junction left unmatched. The CDR3 sequence is 13 residues long. The CDR3 sequence is CASSEGDRHEQFF. In DNA, the CDR3 is TGTGCCAGCAGCGAGGGGGACAGGCATGAGCAGTTCTTC.

This clone has only one observation. This chain connects TRBV3-1 (or the pseudogene TRBV3-2) to TRBJ1-4; 11 bases agree with TRBD1. Germline lookup yields CDR1 LGHDT and CDR2 YNNKEL (reference sequence). Trimming removed 4 bases from V and 3 bases from J; junction bases left unmatched: 7. This CDR3 contains 17 residues. CDR3 amino acids: CASSRGQGAGANEKLFF. CDR3 in DNA: TGTGCCAGCAGCCGAGGACAGGGGGCGGGAGCTAATGAAAAACTGTTTTTT.

This chain links TRBV2 with TRBJ1-1; 9 nucleotides agree with TRBD1. This CDR3 region has 15 residues. CDR1 SNHLY and CDR2 FYNNEI come from the germline V gene. Losses at the gene ends were 9 bases for V and 6 bases for J; bases not matched to a gene: 14. The DNA of the CDR3 is TGTGCCAGTGCCGGGACAGGGCCTTGGTTTGCTGAAGCTTTCTTT. It yields the protein CASAGTGPWFAEAFF.

This chain joins TRBV27 and TRBJ1-3, with 7 bases aligning to TRBD1. V lost 5 bases to trimming and J lost 3 bases; unmatched junction nucleotides: 13. Looked up from germline, CDR1 is MNHEY and CDR2 is SMNVEV (reference sequence). This CDR3 is built from 17 residues. CDR3 DNA sequence: TGTGCCAGCAGTCGACTAGCGACAGGGTCATTTGGAAACACCATATATTTT. Amino acids: CASSRLATGSFGNTIYF.

This chain connects TRBV5-1 to TRBJ2-7; D is perhaps TRBD2 (6 bases). Germline-derived CDR1 and CDR2 are SGHRS and YFSETQ. The V end lost 6 bases, the J end lost 6 bases, and 25 bases lay between the germline ends. The CDR3 totals 16 residues. CDR3 loop: CASNTGSGGAAREQYF. Here the CDR3 DNA reads TGCGCCAGCAACACCGGAAGTGGAGGGGCCGCCCGCGAGCAGTACTTC.

The table lists this clone with a count of one. This chain links TRBV28 with TRBJ2-1; 9 bases are shared with TRBD2. The CDR3 is made up of 15 amino acids. The V and J ends lost 2 bases and 9 bases, in that order; junction bases with no gene match: 8. Germline V gene sequence: CDR1 MDHEN, CDR2 SYDVKM. This CDR3 reads CASSLMAGGPGEQFF. In DNA, the CDR3 is TGTGCCAGCAGTTTAATGGCGGGGGGGCCCGGTGAGCAGTTCTTC.

The genes are TRBV5-1 and TRBJ1-1, with D maybe TRBD1 (5 bases). This CDR3 comprises 12 residues. V was shortened by 1 base and J by 6 bases, with 7 bases between the two germline ends. CDR1 is SGHRS and CDR2 is YFSETQ in the germline V gene. The CDR3 sequence is CASSLSGAEAFF. DNA for the CDR3: TGCGCCAGCAGCTTGTCGGGGGCTGAAGCTTTCTTT.

The chain joins TRBV19 to TRBJ2-3, with 8 nucleotides matching TRBD2. Germline CDR1 and CDR2: LNHDA and SQIVND (reference sequence). Trimming at V came to 6 bases and at J to 5 bases, leaving 13 bases not matched to a gene. This CDR3 has 16 amino acids. The CDR3 reads CASSLTSGGEGDTQYF. CDR3 DNA sequence: TGTGCCAGTAGCCTTACTAGCGGAGGGGAGGGAGATACGCAGTATTTT.

This clone was picked up one time. V gene TRBV18 combines with J gene TRBJ1-2; D is uncertain. From germline, CDR1 is KGHSH and CDR2 LQKENI. The CDR3 is 15 amino acids. V was shortened by 2 bases and J by 3 bases, with 13 bases between the two germline ends. CDR3 sequence: CASSPGPGGYYGYTF. CDR3 nucleotides: TGTGCCAGCTCACCAGGGCCCGGTGGGTACTATGGCTACACCTTC.

This clone was detected once. The chain employs TRBV6-5 and TRBJ1-5; D remains unclear. Germline V gene sequence: CDR1 MNHEY, CDR2 SVGAGI. This CDR3 has 15 residues. Trimming cost V 6 bases and J 0 bases, with 12 bases left between them. The CDR3 DNA sequence: TGTGCCAGCAGGATCTCCCAACTTAGCAATCAGCCCCAGCATTTT. Residues: CASRISQLSNQPQHF.

This clone was found a few times. This chain links TRBV18 with TRBJ2-2; TRBD2 matches 12 bases. The CDR3 is made up of 17 amino acids. The V gene end was trimmed by 8 bases and the J gene end by 1 base; junction bases not matched to a gene: 8. CDR1 is KGHSH and CDR2 is LQKENI in the germline V gene. CDR3 coding DNA: TGTGCCAGCCGACCCTGGACTAGCGGGGAGAACACCGGGGAGCTGTTTTTT. This sequence encodes CASRPWTSGENTGELFF.

This rearrangement joins TRBV5-4 to TRBJ1-3; the D gene is possibly TRBD1 (5 bases). This CDR3 comprises 14 residues. The V gene's germline CDR1 is SGHNT and CDR2 YYREEE (reference sequence). Deletions cut 3 bases from V and 3 bases from J, with 10 bases between. The CDR3 nucleotides read TGTGCCAGCAGCTCCTGGGGGGATGGAAACACCATATATTTT. It translates to CASSSWGDGNTIYF.

The rearrangement links TRBV6-1 to TRBJ2-1; D uncertain. The CDR3 has 15 amino acids. Trimming removed 3 bases at V and 3 bases at J, with 12 bases between. Germline V CDR1 and CDR2: MNHNS, SASEGT. CDR3 residues: CASSDGTNYYNEQFF. As DNA, the CDR3 is TGTGCCAGCAGTGACGGAACCAACTACTACAATGAGCAGTTCTTC.

CDR3 DNA: TGTGCCAGCCGGGGGGAGTCGACAGGCAATCAGCCCCAGCATTTT. Translation gives CASRGESTGNQPQHF. The rearrangement uses TRBV5-5 and TRBJ1-5, with D possibly matching TRBD1 (5 bases). Germline V gene data show CDR1 as SGHKS and CDR2 as YYEKEE (reference sequence). The CDR3 spans 15 residues. Trimming pared 7 bases from V and 2 bases from J, leaving 16 bases between.

The chain links TRBV11-2 to TRBJ1-2, with D unresolved. Trimming shortened V by 1 base and J by 5 bases, and 14 bases separated the two germline ends. The CDR3 covers 15 residues. The germline V gene has CDR1 SGHAT and CDR2 FQNNGV. CDR3 residues: CASSLVLGSEYGYTF. The DNA for the CDR3 is TGTGCCAGCAGCTTAGTGCTCGGCAGCGAGTATGGCTACACCTTC. Variable domain in full (rest from reference TRBV11-2 and TRBJ1-2): EAGVAQSPRYKIIEKRQSVAFWCNPISGHATLYWYQQILGQGPKLLIQFQNNGVVDDSQLPKDRFSAERLKGVDSTLKIQPAKLEDSAVYLCASSLVLGSEYGYTFGSGTRLTVV.

This clone was found a few times. The rearrangement uses TRBV6-5 and TRBJ2-7, with D tentatively TRBD1 (6 bases). V was trimmed by 4 bases and J by 0 bases, leaving 10 bases between them. The germline V gene encodes CDR1 MNHEY and CDR2 SVGAGI. The CDR3 sequence is 14 residues long. CDR3 sequence reads: CASSFTGSSYEQYF. CDR3 bases: TGTGCCAGCAGTTTTACAGGGTCCTCCTACGAGCAGTACTTC.

The chain uses TRBV19 and TRBJ1-5, with TRBD1 matching 11 bases. V lost 4 bases to trimming and J lost 3 bases; unmatched junction nucleotides: 5. The CDR3 totals 16 residues. The germline V gene has CDR1 LNHDA and CDR2 SQIVND (reference sequence). In DNA, the CDR3 is TGTGCCAGTAGTAGGGGGACAGGGGGGACCAATCAGCCCCAGCATTTT. This codes for CASSRGTGGTNQPQHF.

This clone was seen repeatedly, ten times or more. The rearrangement uses TRBV11-3 and TRBJ2-3; a weak D match, TRBD2 (6 bases). V lost 5 bases to trimming and J lost 0 bases, with 9 bases between them. This CDR3 region has 14 residues. Germline CDR1 SGHNT, CDR2 YENEEA. For the CDR3, the DNA is TGTGCCAGCAGCCTCGGGAGAAGCACAGATACGCAGTATTTT. Translating it yields CASSLGRSTDTQYF.

In this sample, this clone turned up once. The chain recombines TRBV5-6 with TRBJ1-3; the match to TRBD1 covers 7 bases. CDR1 and CDR2 (germline): SGHDT, YYEEEE. CDR3 size: 15 residues. With V trimmed by 4 bases and J by 1 base, 5 bases remained unmatched. The CDR3, as DNA: TGTGCCAGCAGCACGGCGACAGGGTCTGGAAACACCATATATTTT. Residues: CASSTATGSGNTIYF.

This clone was seen only a few times. This sequence joins TRBV2 and TRBJ1-2; D uncertain. V lost 7 bases and J lost 3, with 12 bases in between. CDR1 and CDR2 (germline): SNHLY, FYNNEI. The CDR3 covers 13 residues. DNA for the CDR3: TGTGCCAGCACTGGCGACAAATACTATGGCTACACCTTC. It yields the protein CASTGDKYYGYTF.